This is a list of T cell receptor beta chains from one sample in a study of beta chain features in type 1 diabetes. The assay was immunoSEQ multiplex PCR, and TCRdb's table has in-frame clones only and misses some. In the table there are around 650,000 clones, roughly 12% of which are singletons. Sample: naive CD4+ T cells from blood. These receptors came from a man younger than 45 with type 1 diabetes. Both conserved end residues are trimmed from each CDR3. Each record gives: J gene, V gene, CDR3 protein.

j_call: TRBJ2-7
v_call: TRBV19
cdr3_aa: ASSMGQGDPQY

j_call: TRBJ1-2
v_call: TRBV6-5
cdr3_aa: ASSGLRTGAYGYT

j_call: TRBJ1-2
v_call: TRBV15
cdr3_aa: ATSRGGPGYYGYT

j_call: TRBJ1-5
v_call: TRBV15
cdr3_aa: ATSRDRVTRPQH

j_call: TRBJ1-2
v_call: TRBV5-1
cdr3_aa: ASSLGQAPVYGYT

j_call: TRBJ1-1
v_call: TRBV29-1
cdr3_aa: SVLNTEAF

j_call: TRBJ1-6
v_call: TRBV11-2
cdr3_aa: ASSPLARDSPLH

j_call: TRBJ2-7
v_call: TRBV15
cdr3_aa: ATRPQGGEQY

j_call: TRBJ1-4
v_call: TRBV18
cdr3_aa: ASSPPGTGEKLF

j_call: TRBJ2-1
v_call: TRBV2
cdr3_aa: ASSAYNEQF

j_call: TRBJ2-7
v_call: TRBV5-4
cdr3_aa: ASSRAERGSGDEQY

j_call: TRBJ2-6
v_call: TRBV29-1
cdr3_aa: SVGTAGTGYSGANVLT

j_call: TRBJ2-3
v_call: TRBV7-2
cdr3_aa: ASSLVSTDTQY

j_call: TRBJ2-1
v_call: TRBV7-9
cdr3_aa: ASSPSWDSSFNEQF

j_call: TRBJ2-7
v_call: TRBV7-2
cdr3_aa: ASSSPDWTGSYEQY

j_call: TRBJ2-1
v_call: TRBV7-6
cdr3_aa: ASSLGGFPLTQF

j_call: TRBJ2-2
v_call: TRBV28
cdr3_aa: ASSWSAGELF

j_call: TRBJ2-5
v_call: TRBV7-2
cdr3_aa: ASIWIDTQETQY

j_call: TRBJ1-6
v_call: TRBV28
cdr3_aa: ASSFPGNRNSPLH

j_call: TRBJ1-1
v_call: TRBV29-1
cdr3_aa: SVQGDMNTEAF

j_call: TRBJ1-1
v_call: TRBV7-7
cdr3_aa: ASSLERNTEAF

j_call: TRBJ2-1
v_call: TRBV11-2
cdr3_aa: ASSSRRGNEQF

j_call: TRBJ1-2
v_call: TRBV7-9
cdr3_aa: ASSPSHAPNYGYT

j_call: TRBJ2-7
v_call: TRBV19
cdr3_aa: ATTSDSYEQY

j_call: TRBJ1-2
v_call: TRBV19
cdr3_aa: ASSIPDREGYT

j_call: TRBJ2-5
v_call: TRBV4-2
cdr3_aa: ASSRRLAGPQETQY

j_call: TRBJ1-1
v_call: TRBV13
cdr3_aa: ASSTQLQGGTEAF

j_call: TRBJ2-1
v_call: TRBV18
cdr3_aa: ASSQDGTSYNEQF

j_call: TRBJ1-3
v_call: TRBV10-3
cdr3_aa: AINDRSGAGNTIY

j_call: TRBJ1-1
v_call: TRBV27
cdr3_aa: ASSEGTNTEAF

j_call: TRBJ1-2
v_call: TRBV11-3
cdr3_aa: ASSFQGQGRYGYT

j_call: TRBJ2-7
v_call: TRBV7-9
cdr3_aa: ASSLFDGATYEQY

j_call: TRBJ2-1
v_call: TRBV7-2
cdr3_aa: ASSRQERGNEQF

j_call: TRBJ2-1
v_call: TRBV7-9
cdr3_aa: ASSSGQPYNEQF

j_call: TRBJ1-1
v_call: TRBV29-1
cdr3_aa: SALPPNTEAF

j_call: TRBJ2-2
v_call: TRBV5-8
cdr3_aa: ASSPGTGWDTGELF

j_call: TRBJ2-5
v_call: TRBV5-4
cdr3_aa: ASSLGQGAETQY

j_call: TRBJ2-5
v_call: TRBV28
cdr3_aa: ASSSGTVQETQY

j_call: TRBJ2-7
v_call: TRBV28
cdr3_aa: ASSRGSSYEQY

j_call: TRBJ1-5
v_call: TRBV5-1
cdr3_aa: ASSLDSSNQPQH

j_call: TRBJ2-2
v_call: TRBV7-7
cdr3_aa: ASSATGNTGELF

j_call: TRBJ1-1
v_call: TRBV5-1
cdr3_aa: ASRWTGTVNTEAF

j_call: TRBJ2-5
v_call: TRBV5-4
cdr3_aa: ASSPDAETQY

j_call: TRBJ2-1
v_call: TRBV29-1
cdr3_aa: SVQDRETQDEQF

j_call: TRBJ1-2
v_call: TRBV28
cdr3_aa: ASSRTVYGYT

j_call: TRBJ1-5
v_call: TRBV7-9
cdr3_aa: ASSRGQGVQPQH

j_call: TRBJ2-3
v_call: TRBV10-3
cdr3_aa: AISESTANTQY

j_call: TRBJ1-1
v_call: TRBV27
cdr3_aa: ASSLSPPGGTEAF

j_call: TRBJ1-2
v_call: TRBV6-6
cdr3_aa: ASSSTVYGYT

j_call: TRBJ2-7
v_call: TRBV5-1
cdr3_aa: ASSFAGTYEQY

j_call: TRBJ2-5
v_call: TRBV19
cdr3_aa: ASSIQGNYQETQY

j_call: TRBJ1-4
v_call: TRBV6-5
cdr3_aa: ASSRGTGGSEKLF

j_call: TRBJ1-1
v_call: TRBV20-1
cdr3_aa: SAGFTEAF

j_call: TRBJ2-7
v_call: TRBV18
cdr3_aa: ASSPLLDEQY

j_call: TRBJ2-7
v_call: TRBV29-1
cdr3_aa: SVRRVSPGDEQY

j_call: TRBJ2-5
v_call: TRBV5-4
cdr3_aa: ASSLDGVFTGTGGGKTQY

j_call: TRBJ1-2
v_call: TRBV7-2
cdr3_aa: ASSLGGQGPLLGYGYT

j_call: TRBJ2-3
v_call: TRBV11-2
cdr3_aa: ASSHLAADTQY

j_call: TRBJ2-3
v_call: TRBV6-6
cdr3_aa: ASSYGQEGDTQY

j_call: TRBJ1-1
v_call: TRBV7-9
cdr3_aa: ASSLLGTGNTEAF